The 31 T cell receptor beta chains listed next were all sequenced from one sample in a study of T cells after yellow fever vaccination. TCRdb reprocessed the 5' RACE reads via MiXCR and lists one record per CDR3 protein. There are approximately 300,000 distinct CDR3 sequences in the sample; roughly 8.7% occur only once, and about 20% lies in the top ten. The sequencing here drew on PBMCs, taken on the day of the first yellow fever vaccination. These receptor sequences come from a man aged 18 to 30 who received the YFV17D yellow fever vaccine.

This clonotype was seen at least ten times. The chain uses TRBV7-2 and TRBJ2-3; 7 bases are a match to TRBD2. The CDR3 extends over 14 amino acids. Germline V gene lookup returns CDR1 SGHTA and CDR2 FQGNSA. The ends lost 3 bases at V and 7 bases at J; junction bases unmatched: 7. CDR3 DNA: TGTGCCAGCAGCTTGAGGCGGGGGACGCATACGCAGTATTTT. Translation gives CASSLRRGTHTQYF.

A few counts support this clonotype. The chain joins TRBV9 to TRBJ2-3; 7 bases align to TRBD2. Trimming removed 0 bases from V and 2 bases from J; junction bases left unmatched: 3. CDR1 SGDLS and CDR2 YYNGEE come from the germline V gene. The length of the CDR3 is 15 residues. As DNA, the CDR3 is TGTGCCAGCAGCGTAGGAGCGGGGTTCACAGATACGCAGTATTTT. It translates to CASSVGAGFTDTQYF.

V gene TRBV6-5 combines with J gene TRBJ1-3, with D perhaps matching TRBD1 (5 bases). This CDR3 is built from 15 residues. The ends were cut back, 3 bases at V and 0 bases at J, with 9 bases in the middle. Germline CDR1 and CDR2: MNHEY and SVGAGI. The CDR3 is CASSYGGNSGNTIYF. The CDR3 DNA reads as TGTGCCAGCAGTTATGGGGGTAACTCTGGAAACACCATATATTTT.

V and J are TRBV5-4 and TRBJ1-1, with D perhaps matching TRBD1 (5 bases). V lost 0 bases and J 6 bases, leaving 12 bases between the germline ends. The CDR3 has 14 amino acids. CDR1 is SGHNT and CDR2 is YYREEE in the germline V gene (reference sequence). CDR3 sequence (DNA): TGTGCCAGCAGCTTGGGCGGGGGGAGCGCTGAAGCTTTCTTT. Protein product: CASSLGGGSAEAFF.

A few counts support this clonotype. The chain combines TRBV5-6 with TRBJ1-2; a possible D gene is TRBD1 (5 bases). Germline loops: CDR1 SGHDT, CDR2 YYEEEE. The CDR3 sequence is 12 residues long. Trimming removed 7 bases at V and 2 bases at J, with 9 bases between. The CDR3 region has the DNA TGTGCCAGCGGGGCAGGAAACTATGGCTACACCTTC. Translated: CASGAGNYGYTF.

This clonotype has only a few counts. The chain carries TRBV6-5 and TRBJ1-5; 9 bases are a match to TRBD1. The V gene's germline CDR1 is MNHEY and CDR2 SVGAGI. The CDR3 runs to 14 residues. The junction had 4 bases not matched to a gene; V was cut back by 4 bases and J by 6 bases. The CDR3 is CASSSGQGSQPQHF. The CDR3 DNA sequence: TGTGCCAGCAGTTCGGGACAGGGAAGTCAGCCCCAGCATTTT.

There are a few counts of this clonotype. This sequence joins TRBV7-6 and TRBJ2-3; 11 bases align to TRBD2. Germline values: CDR1 SGHVS, CDR2 FNYEAQ. This CDR3 is built from 15 residues. V lost 4 bases and J lost 1; bases outside the gene matches: 1. The CDR3 bases are TGTGCCAGCAGCTGGGGACTAGCGGGCACAGATACGCAGTATTTT. Translating it yields CASSWGLAGTDTQYF.

J is TRBJ2-7 and V is TRBV13, with TRBD2 matching 10 bases. V lost 5 bases, J lost 4 bases, and 5 bases stayed unmatched. The CDR3 is 14 residues long. Germline V gene data show CDR1 as PRHDT and CDR2 as FYEKMQ (reference sequence). CDR3 sequence reads: CASSPAGGLYEQYF. The CDR3 DNA follows: TGTGCCAGCAGCCCAGCGGGGGGGCTTTACGAGCAGTACTTC.

This rearrangement joins TRBV5-1 to TRBJ1-1; D call uncertain. This CDR3 is 14 amino acids long. Germline values: CDR1 SGHRS, CDR2 YFSETQ. The V and J ends lost 0 bases and 4 bases respectively, with 10 bases between them. CDR3 sequence: CASSLAGTATEAFF. The CDR3 DNA follows: TGCGCCAGCAGCTTGGCCGGTACGGCCACTGAAGCTTTCTTT.

This clonotype was observed a few times. The chain recombines TRBV19 with TRBJ2-1; perhaps TRBD2 as D (6 bases). Germline assignment: CDR1 LNHDA and CDR2 SQIVND (reference sequence). V was clipped by 0 bases and J by 0 bases, with 9 bases between them. This CDR3 is built from 16 residues. The CDR3 sequence is CASSIDSGDSYNEQFF. In nucleotides, the CDR3 is TGTGCCAGTAGTATAGATAGCGGCGACTCCTACAATGAGCAGTTCTTC.

The sample holds many counts of this clonotype. The chain has TRBV28 and TRBJ2-4; possible D gene TRBD1, 5 bases. The CDR3 totals 17 residues. V lost 5 bases, J lost 0 bases, and 17 bases lay in between. Germline V gene lookup returns CDR1 MDHEN and CDR2 SYDVKM. The CDR3 nucleotides are TGTGCCAGCAGTCCCTCGGACATGCTCTTAGCCAAAAACATTCAGTACTTC. It is translated as CASSPSDMLLAKNIQYF.

This rearrangement joins TRBV6-1 to TRBJ2-3; the D call may be TRBD1 or TRBD2 (5 bases each). Germline assignment: CDR1 MNHNS and CDR2 SASEGT. The CDR3 loop spans 15 amino acids. Between the trimmed V and J ends, which lost 8 bases and 0 bases, there was a span of 15 bases. In DNA, the CDR3 is TGTGCCAGCGGCCTTTATGGGGGTAGCACAGATACGCAGTATTTT. Translation gives CASGLYGGSTDTQYF.

This clonotype was detected once. J is TRBJ2-7 and V is TRBV4-1; the match to TRBD1 covers 10 bases. With 6 bases clipped from V and 2 bases from J, the junction kept 13 bases outside the gene matches. From germline, CDR1 is MGHRA and CDR2 YSYEKL. CDR3 length equals 17 residues. The CDR3 protein is CASSPTGGLSFPYEQYF. The CDR3 DNA reads TGCGCCAGCAGTCCGACAGGGGGCCTCTCATTTCCCTACGAGCAGTACTTC.

This clonotype was counted many times. This rearrangement joins TRBV30 to TRBJ2-7; unclear D gene. Trimming shortened V by 0 bases and J by 3 bases, and 12 bases separated the two germline ends. The CDR3 is 14 residues long. Germline V CDR1 and CDR2: GTSNPN, SVGIG (reference sequence). The DNA for the CDR3 is TGTGCCTGGAGTGTATCCAACACTTACTACGAGCAGTACTTC. Protein: CAWSVSNTYYEQYF. The entire variable domain, with the rest obtained from reference TRBV30 and TRBJ2-7, is as follows: SQTIHQWPATLVQPVGSPLSLECTVEGTSNPNLYWYRQAAGRGLQLLFYSVGIGQISSEVPQNLSASRPQDRQFILSSKKLLLSDSGFYLCAWSVSNTYYEQYFGPGTRLTVT.

The CDR3 nucleotides are TGTGCCAGCAGCTTATCGACTGGCACTGAAGCTTTCTTT. Translating it yields CASSLSTGTEAFF. The chain combines TRBV11-1 with TRBJ1-1; no reliable D call. The CDR3 length is 13 residues. V dropped 2 bases and J dropped 4 bases, with 8 bases sitting between them. Per the germline V gene, CDR1 is SGHAT and CDR2 is FQDESV (reference sequence). Variable domain in full (rest from reference TRBV11-1 and TRBJ1-1): EAEVAQSPRYKITEKSQAVAFWCDPISGHATLYWYRQILGQGPELLVQFQDESVVDDSQLPKDRFSAERLKGVDSTLKIQPAELGDSAMYLCASSLSTGTEAFFGQGTRLTVV.

The chain has TRBV18 and TRBJ1-1; D is ambiguous. V lost 5 bases, J lost 12 bases, and 22 bases lay in between. This CDR3 has 14 amino acids. CDR1 and CDR2 (germline): KGHSH, LQKENI. The CDR3 DNA follows: TGTGCCAGCTCATTGCAGGAGTGGACCCGGGAACCTTTCTTT. Residues: CASSLQEWTREPFF.

This clonotype was seen a handful of times. The chain employs TRBV5-6 and TRBJ1-1, with D maybe TRBD1 (5 bases). The CDR3 contains 13 residues. Trimming stripped 4 bases from V and 11 bases from J, with 18 bases between. CDR1 and CDR2 (germline): SGHDT, YYEEEE. This CDR3 reads CASSLPKGTRAFF. CDR3 bases: TGTGCCAGCAGCCTTCCAAAGGGGACGCGGGCTTTCTTT.

The J gene is TRBJ2-1, the V gene TRBV13; possible D gene TRBD1, 5 bases. The CDR3 totals 15 residues. V lost 5 bases, J lost 0 bases, and 11 bases lay in between. Germline V gene sequence: CDR1 PRHDT, CDR2 FYEKMQ (reference sequence). CDR3 in amino acids: CASSRQKYSYNEQFF. CDR3 sequence (DNA): TGTGCCAGCAGCCGACAGAAATACTCCTACAATGAGCAGTTCTTC. Full variable domain (remainder filled in from reference TRBV13 and TRBJ2-1): AAGVIQSPRHLIKEKRETATLKCYPIPRHDTVYWYQQGPGQDPQFLISFYEKMQSDKGSIPDRFSAQQFSDYHSELNMSSLELGDSALYFCASSRQKYSYNEQFFGPGTRLTVL.

The chain employs TRBV5-6 and TRBJ2-3, with unresolved D. Trimming removed 0 bases at V and 10 bases at J, with 6 bases between. Germline values: CDR1 SGHDT, CDR2 YYEEEE. CDR3 length: 11 residues. Written as DNA, the CDR3 is TGTGCCAGCAGCTTGGGGGTGGCGCAGTATTTT. As protein: CASSLGVAQYF.

This clonotype was observed many times. A read error may produce the germline difference seen at one junction end. The rearrangement joins TRBV12-3 or TRBV12-4 to TRBJ2-1; D may match TRBD1 or TRBD2 (5 bases each). This CDR3 is 11 amino acids long. The chain's CDR3 is CASSLGDEQFF. The CDR3 DNA is TGCGCCAGCAGCTTGGGGGATGAGCAGTTCTTC.

This clonotype was picked up many times. This rearrangement joins TRBV4-2 to TRBJ2-5; 7 bases match TRBD1. This CDR3 has 15 residues. Germline V gives CDR1 LGHNA, CDR2 YNFKEQ. The V and J ends lost 4 bases and 5 bases, in that order; junction bases with no gene match: 10. CDR3 region: CASSRSTGSGETQYF. The CDR3 bases are TGTGCCAGCAGCCGATCGACAGGGAGTGGCGAGACCCAGTACTTC.

The V and J genes are TRBV24-1 and TRBJ2-5, with no clear D. CDR3 length equals 16 residues. Germline V gene lookup returns CDR1 KGHDR and CDR2 SFDVKD. Trimming removed 3 bases at V and 2 bases at J, with 15 bases between. CDR3 protein: CATSDRMTGAQETQYF. As DNA, the CDR3 is TGTGCCACCAGTGATCGAATGACCGGCGCACAAGAGACCCAGTACTTC.

This clonotype was counted a few times. The V call is TRBV9, the J call TRBJ1-4; possible D gene TRBD1, 5 bases. This CDR3 is built from 15 residues. V shed 3 bases and J shed 0 bases, with 9 bases lying between them. The V gene's germline CDR1 is SGDLS and CDR2 YYNGEE. The CDR3 coding sequence is TGTGCCAGCAGCGGAACAGGAGCAACTAATGAAAAACTGTTTTTT. It is translated as CASSGTGATNEKLFF.

The chain employs TRBV29-1 and TRBJ2-3; D uncertain. Trimming left V 6 bases short and J 0 bases short, with 4 bases between. This CDR3 is built from 11 residues. The germline V gene encodes CDR1 SQVTM and CDR2 ANQGSEA. The CDR3 loop reads CSVDSTDTQYF. CDR3 DNA: TGCAGCGTGGACAGCACAGATACGCAGTATTTT.

This clonotype came up many times. J is TRBJ1-5 and V is TRBV9; D unclear. Per the germline V gene, CDR1 is SGDLS and CDR2 is YYNGEE. V lost 0 bases to trimming and J lost 5 bases, with 6 bases between them. The length of the CDR3 is 13 residues. CDR3 DNA sequence: TGTGCCAGCAGCGTAGGGGTGGATCAGCCCCAGCATTTT. This translates into CASSVGVDQPQHF.

This clonotype was observed a handful of times. The chain employs TRBV14 and TRBJ1-6; tentative D call: TRBD1 (6 bases). The CDR3 is made up of 14 amino acids. V lost 4 bases, J lost 9 bases, and 13 bases lay in between. Germline V gene lookup returns CDR1 SGHDN and CDR2 FVKESK. DNA for the CDR3: TGTGCCAGCAGCCTCCAGACAGGAGGTTCACCCCTCCACTTT. Translating gives CASSLQTGGSPLHF.

The chain links TRBV6-5 to TRBJ1-2; D is ambiguous. V lost 5 bases to trimming and J lost 3 bases, with 16 bases between them. The CDR3 length is 15 residues. From germline, CDR1 is MNHEY and CDR2 SVGAGI. This chain's CDR3 is CASSHRSFSHYGYTF. The CDR3 bases are TGTGCCAGCAGTCACCGATCCTTTTCCCACTATGGCTACACCTTC.

The chain is built from TRBV28 and TRBJ2-3; 14 bases line up with TRBD2. The CDR3 covers 22 residues. The germline gives CDR1 MDHEN, CDR2 SYDVKM. V was pared by 2 bases and J by 4 bases, with 20 bases of the junction left unmatched. The CDR3 DNA reads TGTGCCAGCAGTTTAGTATTCCAAGATTGGACTAGCGGGAGGCGGGGCGCAGATACGCAGTATTTT. It translates to CASSLVFQDWTSGRRGADTQYF.

At least ten counts were recorded for this clonotype. CDR3 sequence: CASSEGATYEQYV. CDR3 coding DNA: TGTGCCAGCAGTGAAGGGGCCACCTACGAGCAGTACGTC. The chain is built from TRBV6-1 and TRBJ2-7; D not certain. The length of the CDR3 is 13 residues. CDR1 and CDR2 from the germline V gene are MNHNS and SASEGT. Trimming pared 1 base from V and 2 bases from J, leaving 6 bases between.

The chain couples TRBV5-6 to TRBJ1-2; no clear D gene. CDR1 is SGHDT and CDR2 is YYEEEE in the germline V gene. CDR3 length equals 13 residues. V was cut by 4 bases and J by 6 bases, with 13 bases left in between. The DNA for the CDR3 is TGTGCCAGCAGCGCCTGGGGAGGGAATGGCTACACCTTC. Its protein is CASSAWGGNGYTF.

This clonotype was seen more than once but under ten times. This may be a read error: a much more frequent sequence differs by one nucleotide. The chain's CDR3 is CASRLNNEQFF. CDR3 in DNA: TGTGCCAGCAGGCTAAACAATGAGCAGTTCTTC. V is TRBV7-6 and J is TRBJ2-1; unclear D gene. This CDR3 is built from 11 residues. CDR1 and CDR2 from the germline V gene are SGHVS and FNYEAQ. V was trimmed by 6 bases and J by 5 bases, leaving 5 bases between them.